What follows are 28 T cell receptor beta chains derived from one specimen sequenced in a study of beta chain features in type 1 diabetes. As every portion of the isolated RNA was reverse transcribed, the sequencing read expressed TCRB transcripts. Using immunoSEQ multiplex PCR, the repertoire was profiled, and TCRdb retains in-frame clones only, with some absent. Counted here are under 300,000 clones, under 8.5% occurring once; the ten biggest clones make up approximately 0.99%. Material: central memory CD4+ T cells from blood. The receptors here all came from a woman aged 18-29 years in good health.

The chain employs TRBV4-2 and TRBJ2-6; 10 nucleotides line up with TRBD2. CDR1 is LGHNA and CDR2 is YNFKEQ in the germline V gene. The CDR3 length is 17 residues. J gave up 3 bases and V 5 bases, and 7 bases lay outside the gene matches. The DNA of the CDR3 is TGTGCCAGCAGCTCCCTAGCGGGGGCTGGTGGGGCCAACGTCCTGACTTTC. Its protein is CASSSLAGAGGANVLTF.

Only a few counts were recorded for this clone. V gene TRBV27 combines with J gene TRBJ2-3; D remains ambiguous. Germline V gene data show CDR1 as MNHEY and CDR2 as SMNVEV (reference sequence). The CDR3 covers 13 residues. V lost 3 bases and J 2 bases, leaving 6 bases between the germline ends. CDR3 sequence reads: CASSLESTDTQYF. The DNA for the CDR3 is TGTGCCAGCAGTTTGGAATCCACAGATACGCAGTATTTT.

The chain carries TRBV7-2 and TRBJ1-5; possibly TRBD1 for D (6 bases). The CDR3 loop spans 14 amino acids. Per germline, CDR1 SGHTA and CDR2 FQGNSA. V lost 5 bases and J 6 bases, leaving 14 bases between the germline ends. The CDR3 reads CASSPARGGQPQHF. CDR3 coding DNA: TGTGCCAGCAGCCCCGCCAGAGGGGGTCAGCCCCAGCATTTT.

This clone turned up a few times. The rearrangement uses TRBV15 and TRBJ1-6; D ambiguous. The CDR3 is 15 residues long. Germline V CDR1 and CDR2: LNHNV, YYDKDF (reference sequence). Trimming removed 0 bases from V and 10 bases from J, with 13 bases in between. The CDR3 nucleotides read TGTGCCACCAGCAGAGATCTAAAGGGCCGGTCACCCCTCCACTTT. Protein sequence: CATSRDLKGRSPLHF.

This clone has only a few counts. The gene calls are TRBV7-9 and TRBJ1-1; D is perhaps TRBD1 (5 bases). The CDR3 length is 14 residues. Germline CDR1 is SEHNR and CDR2 is FQNEAQ (reference sequence). Trimming shortened V by 6 bases and J by 1 base, and 12 bases separated the two germline ends. CDR3 region: CASSWGFRNTEAFF. In DNA, the CDR3 is TGTGCCAGCAGTTGGGGGTTTCGGAACACTGAAGCTTTCTTT.

The V gene is TRBV7-2, the J gene TRBJ2-7; TRBD1 is a possible D gene (6 bases). The CDR3 extends over 16 amino acids. V shed 5 bases and J shed 2 bases, with 19 bases lying between them. The germline gives CDR1 SGHTA, CDR2 FQGNSA. CDR3 coding DNA: TGTGCCAGCAGCGATCAAGGACAGCTTTTTCCCTACGAGCAGTACTTC. It is translated as CASSDQGQLFPYEQYF.

The chain joins TRBV28 to TRBJ2-7, with D perhaps TRBD1 (5 bases). The V end lost 6 bases, the J end lost 2 bases, and 17 bases lay between the germline ends. CDR3 length equals 15 residues. Germline CDR1 reads MDHEN; CDR2 reads SYDVKM. This chain's CDR3 is CASSPADSPTYEQYV. The CDR3 DNA reads as TGTGCCAGCAGCCCCGCCGACAGCCCGACCTACGAGCAGTACGTC.

V and J are TRBV7-2 and TRBJ2-1, with TRBD2 identical over 8 bases. Germline lookup yields CDR1 SGHTA and CDR2 FQGNSA. V was clipped by 0 bases and J by 4 bases; unmatched bases: 2. The CDR3 consists of 15 residues. The CDR3 region has the DNA TGTGCCAGCAGCTTAGCTAGCGGGATTTACAATGAGCAGTTCTTC. It translates to CASSLASGIYNEQFF.

The V and J genes are TRBV18 and TRBJ1-2; the D is unclear. Germline CDR1 and CDR2: KGHSH and LQKENI. CDR3 length equals 12 residues. The V gene lost 5 bases and the J gene lost 5 bases, with 9 bases spanning the gap. In nucleotides, the CDR3 is TGTGCCAGCTCATCGTCCGTTTATGGCTACACCTTC. Translating gives CASSSSVYGYTF.

This clone was counted a few times. The chain recombines TRBV5-1 with TRBJ1-1; D is unclear. The germline gives CDR1 SGHRS, CDR2 YFSETQ. Trimming cost V 6 bases and J 1 base, with 10 bases left between them. The CDR3 covers 13 residues. In DNA form, the CDR3 reads TGCGCCAGCAACGAGTTGAGGAACACTGAAGCTTTCTTT. It encodes CASNELRNTEAFF.

Only a few counts were recorded for this clone. V usage is TRBV30 and J usage is TRBJ2-5; perhaps TRBD1 as D (7 bases). The length of the CDR3 is 14 residues. V lost 3 bases to trimming and J lost 5 bases, with 16 bases between them. Germline-derived CDR1 and CDR2 are GTSNPN and SVGIG (reference sequence). CDR3 sequence reads: CAWSGSGGPETQYF. Written as DNA, the CDR3 is TGTGCCTGGAGCGGGTCAGGGGGGCCCGAGACCCAGTACTTC.

This clone was seen only a few times. The chain employs TRBV4-1 and TRBJ2-5, with D uncertain. Trimming took 4 bases from V and 5 from J, leaving 8 bases between them. CDR1 MGHRA and CDR2 YSYEKL come from the germline V gene. This CDR3 contains 12 residues. The CDR3 loop is CASSPERETQYF. In nucleotides, the CDR3 is TGCGCCAGCAGCCCGGAAAGGGAGACCCAGTACTTC.

The table lists this clone with a few counts. The J gene is TRBJ2-1, the V gene TRBV7-3; no clear D. The germline V gene has CDR1 SGHTA and CDR2 FQGTGA. V was trimmed by 0 bases and J by 0 bases, leaving 12 bases between them. The CDR3 has 17 residues. CDR3 sequence reads: CASSLTPAESSYNEQFF. In nucleotides, the CDR3 is TGTGCCAGCAGCTTAACCCCTGCAGAGAGCTCCTACAATGAGCAGTTCTTC.

V is TRBV7-2 and J is TRBJ2-7; 7 bases agree with TRBD1. Germline CDR1 reads SGHTA; CDR2 reads FQGNSA. CDR3 length: 18 residues. The V gene end was trimmed by 5 bases and the J gene end by 2 bases; junction bases not matched to a gene: 18. DNA of the CDR3: TGTGCCAGCAGCCTGATAGCTTATAGGGGGCTGGGGGCCTACGAGCAGTACTTC. This encodes CASSLIAYRGLGAYEQYF.

Of note for this clone: Other DNA sequences in this specimen translate into the identical CDR3. V and J are TRBV5-4 and TRBJ1-4; no firm D call. The length of the CDR3 is 13 residues. Per germline, CDR1 SGHNT and CDR2 YYREEE (reference sequence). V was shortened by 4 bases and J by 4 bases, with 8 bases between the two germline ends. In DNA, the CDR3 is TGTGCCAGCAGCCGCAGATTTAATGAAAAACTGTTTTTT. It specifies CASSRRFNEKLFF.

This chain joins TRBV19 and TRBJ2-1, with a tentative D call TRBD2 (6 bases). Germline V gene sequence: CDR1 LNHDA, CDR2 SQIVND (reference sequence). The ends were cut back, 3 bases at V and 11 bases at J, with 17 bases in the middle. CDR3 length equals 14 residues. The CDR3 DNA sequence: TGTGCCAGTAGTATGGAACTAGAGGGAGGAAAGCAGTTCTTC. This translates into CASSMELEGGKQFF.

The gene calls are TRBV6-5 and TRBJ2-7, with TRBD1 identical over 9 bases. Germline values: CDR1 MNHEY, CDR2 SVGAGI. This CDR3 has 13 amino acids. After removal of 4 bases from V and 11 bases from J, the junction contained 9 bases not matched to a gene. CDR3 sequence: CASSSRQGGRKYV. CDR3 DNA: TGTGCCAGCAGTTCCAGACAGGGGGGAAGGAAGTACGTC.

The chain employs TRBV4-2 and TRBJ2-7; D might be TRBD1 (5 bases). The germline V gene has CDR1 LGHNA and CDR2 YNFKEQ. The CDR3 has 14 residues. V lost 4 bases and J 1 base, leaving 11 bases between the germline ends. In nucleotides, the CDR3 is TGTGCCAGCAGCCCTGTGGGGCTGTCCTACGAGCAGTACTTC. This codes for CASSPVGLSYEQYF.

V is TRBV15 and J is TRBJ1-1; D unresolved. V was clipped by 0 bases and J by 8 bases, with 19 bases between them. The CDR3 covers 16 residues. Per germline, CDR1 LNHNV and CDR2 YYDKDF (reference sequence). Written as DNA, the CDR3 is TGTGCCACCAGCAGAGATGGGTTCTTGGCCGAGGGCGAAGCTTTCTTT. Translated, it gives CATSRDGFLAEGEAFF.

This clone was seen a handful of times. The DNA for the CDR3 is TGTGCCAGCAGGCACCTGAGAGGGGGACAAGAGACCCAGTACTTC. The encoded protein is CASRHLRGGQETQYF. The genes are TRBV28 and TRBJ2-5, with D possibly TRBD1 on 6 matching bases. The CDR3 covers 15 residues. The ends were cut back, 6 bases at V and 2 bases at J, with 16 bases in the middle. From germline, CDR1 is MDHEN and CDR2 SYDVKM.

The chain has TRBV7-2 and TRBJ2-3, with D unresolved. V was trimmed by 5 bases and J by 2 bases, leaving 8 bases between them. The CDR3 covers 13 residues. Germline V CDR1 and CDR2: SGHTA, FQGNSA. In DNA form, the CDR3 reads TGTGCCAGCAGCATCCAGTACACAGATACGCAGTATTTT. Protein: CASSIQYTDTQYF. Based on the CDR3 plus reference TRBV7-2 and TRBJ2-3, the full variable domain is GAGVSQSPSNKVTEKGKDVELRCDPISGHTALYWYRQSLGQGLEFLIYFQGNSAPDKSGLPSDRFSAERTGGSVSTLTIQRTQQEDSAVYLCASSIQYTDTQYFGPGTRLTVL.

This chain connects TRBV7-2 to TRBJ1-4; 9 positions match TRBD1. Trimming at V came to 5 bases and at J to 8 bases, leaving 3 bases not matched to a gene. In germline, CDR1 is SGHTA, CDR2 FQGNSA. The CDR3 length is 13 residues. The CDR3 region has the DNA TGTGCCAGCAGCCAAGGACAGGGGGAAAAACTGTTTTTT. Amino acids: CASSQGQGEKLFF.

The chain joins TRBV29-1 to TRBJ2-7; no reliable D call. Germline V lookup: CDR1 SQVTM, CDR2 ANQGSEA. This CDR3 region has 12 residues. Trimming took 3 bases from V and 3 from J, leaving 9 bases between them. CDR3 amino acids: CSVEKQNYEQYF. The CDR3 DNA sequence: TGCAGCGTTGAGAAACAGAACTACGAGCAGTACTTC.

The chain combines TRBV20-1 with TRBJ1-2; no firm D call. The germline gives CDR1 DFQATT, CDR2 SNEGSKA (reference sequence). This CDR3 is built from 9 residues. The ends were cut back, 4 bases at V and 10 bases at J, with 7 bases in the middle. The CDR3 DNA sequence: TGCAGTGCTACTCTCGACTACACCTTC. As protein: CSATLDYTF.

The chain combines TRBV29-1 with TRBJ2-3, with TRBD1 as a possible D gene (5 bases). CDR3 size: 14 residues. CDR1 and CDR2 from the germline V gene are SQVTM and ANQGSEA. Deletions cut 3 bases from V and 1 base from J, with 11 bases between. CDR3 coding DNA: TGCAGCGTTGAGGTTCCACAGGGCACAGATACGCAGTATTTT. It specifies CSVEVPQGTDTQYF.

The sample holds a few counts of this clone. In DNA form, the CDR3 reads TGTGCCAGCAGCCAAGATCGGGGGTCTCATGAAGCTTTCTTT. This translates into CASSQDRGSHEAFF. The chain employs TRBV14 and TRBJ1-1, with D perhaps matching TRBD1 (5 bases). Between the trimmed V and J ends, which lost 0 bases and 7 bases, there was a span of 12 bases. The CDR3 spans 14 residues. Germline V gene data show CDR1 as SGHDN and CDR2 as FVKESK.

With regard to this clone: Other DNA sequences from this sample encode an identical CDR3 as well. The V gene is TRBV29-1, the J gene TRBJ1-3, with 9 nucleotides matching TRBD1. CDR1 and CDR2 (germline): SQVTM, ANQGSEA. The CDR3 is made up of 12 amino acids. With V trimmed by 6 bases and J by 4 bases, 1 base remained unmatched. This CDR3 is CSVGTGGNTIYF. The CDR3 coding sequence is TGCAGCGTGGGGACAGGGGGAAACACCATATATTTT.

The sample holds a few counts of this clone. CDR3 bases: TGTGCCAGCAGCTTAGGCCGTGGAAACACCATATATTTT. Protein: CASSLGRGNTIYF. The V call is TRBV11-2, the J call TRBJ1-3, with D unclear. V lost 1 base and J lost 3, with 4 bases in between. The V gene's germline CDR1 is SGHAT and CDR2 FQNNGV. The CDR3 sequence is 13 residues long. Using reference TRBV11-2 and TRBJ1-3 for the parts outside the CDR3, the full variable domain is EAGVAQSPRYKIIEKRQSVAFWCNPISGHATLYWYQQILGQGPKLLIQFQNNGVVDDSQLPKDRFSAERLKGVDSTLKIQPAKLEDSAVYLCASSLGRGNTIYFGEGSWLTVV.